This T cell receptor (beta chain) derives from a study of shared clonotypes between healthy human individuals. About the study: Donor composition was a couple of women and three men, aged 18 to 49.

Naive CD8 populations comprised CD45RO-negative cells positively selected for CCR7, excluding terminally differentiated effector memory CD45RA+ cells. Those who donated were healthy HIV-negative adults, with no recent acute infections or vaccinations reported. Whole-study findings and limits: Larger estimated richness was generally recorded for naive subsets relative to memory subsets.

Original processing methods: ImmunoSEQ only sent back junction sequences with no quality scores, so filtering was done differently. The data were produced by immunoSEQ multiplex PCR, yet TCRdb's version contains in-frame clones alone and is incomplete. V, J and clone size are those of that table, while D and trimming were read from the DNA. This sample has some 2 million clones, with roughly 95% found just once. Comment on this clone: Its specificity is unknown.

The CDR3 spans 14 residues. Germline V gene data show CDR1 as MGHRA and CDR2 as YSYEKL. V dropped 1 base and J dropped 13 bases, with 19 bases sitting between them. The sequence derives from a young man in good health. The sequenced sample was naive CD8+ T cells sorted from blood. This chain links TRBV4-1 with TRBJ1-2; no clear D gene. CDR3 sequence reads: CASSQVFDGEARTF. CDR3 DNA: TGCGCCAGCAGCCAAGTCTTTGATGGAGAAGCACGCACCTTC.